This TCR beta chain appears in the sequencing data of a study of blood T cell repertoires in COVID-19 (dated by TCRdb to 2020 to 2022). Broadly, across the study: The collaborator samples originated in the United States, Italy and Spain and spanned the acute and convalescent phases of COVID-19. Sample metadata almost always included a de-identified subject ID, COVID-19 status, age in years and sex. The samples were drawn from two sources: the first 160 participants of the ongoing ImmuneRACE study, and 1,000 to 1,500 subjects contributed by 6 global collaborators. The prospective study material was composed of cDNA or gDNA derived from T cells, B-cell-depleted T cells, or PBMCs. The dataset comprised deeply sampled blood TCRbeta repertoires from subjects exposed to, actively infected with, or recovered from COVID-19. HLA class I and class II types, where available, came from metadata supplied by the sample provider rather than from assay-based typing. The repertoires were released in a freely available public database meant as a resource for research on the immune response to SARS-CoV-2.

Participants in the prospective study were enrolled through a virtual design, were aged about 18 to 90 years, and lived in approximately 25 United States geographic areas. In the prospective study, participants were assigned to cohorts based on the clinical history participants reported in a screening survey and a study questionnaire. ImmuneRACE Cohort 3 recovered participants were defined by two consecutive negative NP/OP PCR tests, healthcare professional clearance, or symptom resolution. In the prospective study, mobile phlebotomists collected whole blood, serum and a nasopharyngeal or oropharyngeal swab from each participant. Additional blood draws and questionnaires over an approximately 2-month period could optionally be provided by prospective study participants. Prospective study blood samples were shipped either frozen or at room temperature before DNA extraction. Trimming removed 0 bases from V and 5 bases from J, leaving 13 bases between the germline ends. The CDR3 holds 14 amino acids from the cysteine to the phenylalanine. Only the CDR3 part of the read is kept: 42 bases, read in frame from the first base. Taken from the germline V gene, the CDR1 and CDR2 loops are SQVTM and ANQGSEA.

This clone was observed a single time. Its binding antigen is unknown. Nothing much larger sits one base from this clone, and base qualities are not available. What the research found in general, with its limitations: The amount of clinical and demographic metadata varied by source and participant and was provided uncurated.

TCRbeta CDR3 regions were amplified from genomic DNA by means of the immunoSEQ Assay, a bias-controlled multiplex PCR. In the source study's methods: The number of nucleated cells in each sample was estimated by amplification of reference gene primers within the assay. To quantify the absolute abundance of each unique TCRbeta CDR3 rearrangement, sequence reads were collapsed and filtered. For each sample, productive Simpson clonality was calculated as the square root of Simpson's diversity index across productive rearrangements. The table comes from immuneACCESS by way of TCRdb, which keeps in-frame sequences with V and J called. Part of the clones is missing from these tables; in studies checked, under half for an unresolved V gene and the rest for unknown reasons. V and J calls and clone size are copied from that table; D and trimming were computed from the DNA. The sample data list roughly 300,000 clones, and 70% to 90% of these were observed just once. 3.5% to 5% of the sample is taken by the ten largest.

The rearranged chain carries TRBV29-1 and TRBJ1-2; a weak D assignment points to TRBD1 (6 bases agree). What was sequenced was PBMCs or T cells enriched from blood (not recorded which). The sequence derives from a man aged 25 to 40 who had recovered from COVID-19. The CDR3 in this case is CSVEEGRQVYGYTF. The DNA sequence is given as TGCAGCGTTGAAGAAGGTAGACAGGTGTATGGCTACACCTTC.